Listed below are T cell receptor beta chains from one sample, sequenced in a study of identical twins. TCRdb reanalysed the 5' RACE reads using MiXCR and keeps one entry per CDR3 protein. This sample has 1,800,000 or so distinct CDR3 sequences; more than 30% occur once, and the top ten carry 0.25% to 0.3%. The specimen sequenced was cord blood. The receptors shown here come from a newborn girl in good health. Each CDR3 is given with its conserved first and last residue. The D gene is left open where the match is weak. Some rows have no size entry. The others give once, few or many, or a class for an expanded clone.

V	J	D	size	DNA	CDR3
TRBV16	TRBJ2-5	TRBD1	NA	TGTGCCAGCAGCCAATATCTAGAGGGGGCGACCCAGTACTTC	CASSQYLEGATQYF
TRBV20-1	TRBJ2-3	NA	NA	TGCAGTGCTAGAGATCTCCAGGTTAACACAGATACGCAGTATTTT	CSARDLQVNTDTQYF
TRBV24-1	TRBJ2-3	TRBD1	few	TGTGCCACCAGTGTGACAGGGACAGATACGCAGTATTTT	CATSVTGTDTQYF
TRBV7-2	TRBJ2-1	TRBD2	NA	TGTGCCAGCAGCCTAAGTTCGTCTAGCGGATACAATGAGCAGTTCTTC	CASSLSSSSGYNEQFF
TRBV9	TRBJ1-1	NA	NA	TGTGCCAGCAGCGTAGATGGGAGGTGGGGACAAGAGAACACTGAAGCTTTCTTT	CASSVDGRWGQENTEAFF
TRBV19	TRBJ1-5	NA	few	TGTGCCAGTATCCCAGGGGCACCCGAAGGGCCCCAGCATTTT	CASIPGAPEGPQHF
TRBV21-1	TRBJ2-1	NA	NA	TGTGCCAGCAGCAAATACCCACAACCTAGCGGGAATAATGAGCAGTTCTTC	CASSKYPQPSGNNEQFF
TRBV21-1	TRBJ2-4	NA	many	TGTGCCAGCAGCCCAGGGGTGTGGGCACAAAACATTCAGTACTTC	CASSPGVWAQNIQYF
TRBV20-1	TRBJ2-1	NA	NA	TGCAGTGCGGCGGGCCCGCAGCGGAGCTCCTACAATGAGCAGTTCTTC	CSAAGPQRSSYNEQFF
TRBV20-1	TRBJ1-5	TRBD1	NA	TGCAGTGCTAGGACAGGGGGAAGGAATCAGCCCCAGCATTTT	CSARTGGRNQPQHF
TRBV6-5	TRBJ1-2	TRBD1	NA	TGTGCCAGCAGTTGGTTAGGGGGCTACTATGGCTACACCTTC	CASSWLGGYYGYTF
TRBV3-1	TRBJ2-7	NA	NA	TGTGCCAGCAGCCAAGATCCTACCGGGACAACGATCCGCTACGAGCAGTACTTC	CASSQDPTGTTIRYEQYF
TRBV20-1	TRBJ2-7	TRBD2	NA	TGCAGTGCTAATCGGAGCGGGAGCGACTACGAGCAGTACTTC	CSANRSGSDYEQYF
TRBV27	TRBJ2-1	TRBD2	few	TGTGCCAGCAGTGATTACAGGACTAGCGGGATAAATGAGCAGTTCTTC	CASSDYRTSGINEQFF
TRBV30	TRBJ1-1	NA	few	TGTGCCTGGAAGGGGAACACTGAAGCTTTCTTT	CAWKGNTEAFF
TRBV4-2	TRBJ2-4	NA	few	TGTGCCAGCAGCCCCCCGGGGGCCTTGAACATTCAGTACTTC	CASSPPGALNIQYF
TRBV2	TRBJ2-1	TRBD2	few	TGTGCCAGCAGTGTCAGCGCGGGAGGCCCACACAATGAGCAGTTCTTC	CASSVSAGGPHNEQFF
TRBV20-1	TRBJ2-1	NA	NA	TGCAGTGCTAGTTTGCGGTTCTCCTACAATGAGCAGTTCTTC	CSASLRFSYNEQFF
TRBV20-1	TRBJ1-2	TRBD1	NA	TGCGTAGGGACAGGGGGGTTGAACTATGGCTACACCTTC	CVGTGGLNYGYTF
TRBV4-2	TRBJ2-7	NA	NA	TGTGCCAGCAGCCAAGAGGCACTAGCCGACTCCTACGAGCAGTACTTC	CASSQEALADSYEQYF
TRBV4-2	TRBJ2-7	TRBD1	many	TGTGCCAGCAGCCAGCCCCTAGGGACAGCTTTTCCCTACGAGCAGTACTTC	CASSQPLGTAFPYEQYF
TRBV20-1	TRBJ2-3	NA	few	TGCAGTGCTAGAGATCCCGAGAAGTCTAGCACAGATACGCAGTATTTT	CSARDPEKSSTDTQYF
TRBV5-1	TRBJ2-5	NA	few	TGCGCCAGCAGCTTGAACGGGCACCAAGAGACCCAGTACTTC	CASSLNGHQETQYF
TRBV7-8	TRBJ1-1	NA	NA	TGTGCCAGCAGCTTAGCTCTGGGGCAAGCTGAAGCTTTCTTT	CASSLALGQAEAFF
TRBV9	TRBJ2-7	NA	NA	TGTGCCTGCAGCGTCCCCGGAACACATGGAGGCTCCTACGAGCAGTACTTC	CACSVPGTHGGSYEQYF
TRBV12-3/TRBV12-4	TRBJ1-5	NA	few	TGTGCCAGCAGTTTCATCCTGAATCAGCCCCAGCATTTT	CASSFILNQPQHF
TRBV12-3/TRBV12-4	TRBJ2-1	NA	few	TGTGCCAGCAGCTTACCCGTAGCGGAGCTGGCGCAGTTCTTC	CASSLPVAELAQFF
TRBV4-2	TRBJ2-7	NA	many	TGTGCCAGCAGCCAAGATAAGAGCGAGCAGTACTTC	CASSQDKSEQYF
TRBV11-2	TRBJ1-5	TRBD1	NA	TGTGCCAGCAGCTTACGGCGGACAGGCCCATATAGCAATCAGCCCCAGCATTTT	CASSLRRTGPYSNQPQHF
TRBV27	TRBJ1-5	NA	NA	TGTGCCAGCAGTTTAAGTCGATACAATCAGCCCCAGCATTTT	CASSLSRYNQPQHF
TRBV12-5	TRBJ1-2	NA	few	TGTGCTAGTGGTTACGGTTTCGAGACGGCGATCTATGGCTACACCTTC	CASGYGFETAIYGYTF
TRBV6-5	TRBJ1-5	NA	few	TGTGCCAGCACCCAAGGCCGCAATCAGCCCCAGCATTTT	CASTQGRNQPQHF
TRBV27	TRBJ2-1	TRBD2	NA	TGTGCCAACAGTCTAAGACTAGCGGGAGGCAATGAGCAGTTCTTC	CANSLRLAGGNEQFF
TRBV20-1	TRBJ1-1	NA	NA	TGCAGTGCTAGAGATACGGGTTGGATCACTGAAGCTTTCTTT	CSARDTGWITEAFF
TRBV4-1	TRBJ1-2	TRBD1	NA	TGCGCCAGCAGCCAAGCCCCAAGGGACAGCCATAACTATGGCTACACCTTC	CASSQAPRDSHNYGYTF
TRBV20-1	TRBJ2-1	TRBD1	few	TGCAGTGCTAGCGTGTCGGGACAGGGTTTCGATGAGCAGTTCTTC	CSASVSGQGFDEQFF
TRBV20-1	TRBJ2-7	TRBD1	NA	TGCAGTGCTCGTCCTCCGGGACAGCCTTCCTACGAGCAGTACTTC	CSARPPGQPSYEQYF
TRBV6-6	TRBJ2-3	TRBD2	NA	TGTGCCAGCAGTTACCTTCGGGGGGGCCCAGCAGATACGCAGTATTTT	CASSYLRGGPADTQYF
TRBV20-1	TRBJ1-2	NA	NA	TGCAGTGCTAGAGTCCCAGGTGACAACTATGGCTACACCTTC	CSARVPGDNYGYTF
TRBV12-3/TRBV12-4	TRBJ2-3	TRBD2	few	TGTGCCAGCAGTTCGAGACTAGCGGGGCGGCTTGGGAAAACAGATACGCAGTATTTT	CASSSRLAGRLGKTDTQYF
TRBV4-2	TRBJ2-5	NA	few	TGTGCCAGCGGTGGGCCGTTGGAGACCCAGTACTTC	CASGGPLETQYF
TRBV28	TRBJ2-1	TRBD2	NA	TGTGCCAGCAGCGGACCCACTAGCGGAACATACAATGAGCAGTTCTTC	CASSGPTSGTYNEQFF
TRBV3-1	TRBJ1-2	NA	many	TGTGCCAGCAGTCAGGGTTTCTATGGCTACACCTTC	CASSQGFYGYTF
TRBV6-5	TRBJ1-5	NA	few	TGTGCCAGCAGTTACTGGTGGTTGGGGAGTGTTAGCAATCAGCCCCAGCATTTT	CASSYWWLGSVSNQPQHF
TRBV28	TRBJ1-2	NA	many	TGTGCCAGCAGCCGCTATTATGGCTACACCTTC	CASSRYYGYTF
TRBV28	TRBJ1-6	NA	NA	TGTGCCAGCAGTTCCAACAGGGTAAATTCACCCCTCCACTTT	CASSSNRVNSPLHF
TRBV6-6	TRBJ2-7	TRBD1	NA	TGTGCCAGCAGTTTCCGGGGACAGGGGACCTACGAGCAGTACTTC	CASSFRGQGTYEQYF
TRBV7-9	TRBJ2-3	NA	NA	TGTGCCAGCACCACCTATAGCCCCACAGATACGCAGTATTTT	CASTTYSPTDTQYF
TRBV20-1	TRBJ2-7	TRBD1	many	TGCAGTGCTAGAGATGGACAGGGGAGCTCCTACGAGCAGTACTTC	CSARDGQGSSYEQYF
TRBV27	TRBJ1-2	NA	NA	TGTGCCAGCAGTTTAAGTGGCAGGGGTGTCGGCTACACCTTC	CASSLSGRGVGYTF
TRBV12-3/TRBV12-4	TRBJ2-2	TRBD2	NA	TGTGCCAGCAGTCCATCGGGACTAGCGGCAATCAACACCGGGGAGCTGTTTTTT	CASSPSGLAAINTGELFF
TRBV7-8	TRBJ2-2	NA	NA	TGTGCCAGCAGCTTAGTACGCCCAGGGACACCCGGGGAGCTGTTTTTT	CASSLVRPGTPGELFF
TRBV4-2	TRBJ2-5	TRBD1	NA	TGTGCCAGCAGCCATATAAAGACAGGGTTAAAAGAGACCCAGTACTTC	CASSHIKTGLKETQYF
TRBV10-3	TRBJ2-7	NA	few	TGTGCCATCAGTGATCCTGGGGGGACAGCCTACGAGCAGTACTTC	CAISDPGGTAYEQYF
TRBV30	TRBJ2-5	NA	NA	TGTGCCTGGAAAGTCCTAGGAGGTGGAGAGACCCAGTACTTC	CAWKVLGGGETQYF
TRBV13	TRBJ2-5	TRBD1	NA	TGTGCCAGCAGCTCATCCCTCGGGACAGGGTGGCCACGCGCTGAAGAGACCCAGTACTTC	CASSSSLGTGWPRAEETQYF
TRBV2	TRBJ2-4	TRBD2	NA	TGTGCCAGCAGTGTGATTCGAGCGGGGGGGACTTTAGCCAAAAACATTCAGTACTTC	CASSVIRAGGTLAKNIQYF
TRBV12-3/TRBV12-4	TRBJ2-7	TRBD1	NA	TGTGCCAGCAGTCAAACCGGGACAGGGTGGGGTGAGCAGTACTTC	CASSQTGTGWGEQYF
TRBV6-2/TRBV6-3	TRBJ2-1	TRBD2	few	TGTGCCAGCAGTTACAGCCTAGCGGGTGCGGGTGAGCAGTTCTTC	CASSYSLAGAGEQFF
TRBV6-6	TRBJ2-5	TRBD2	NA	TGTGCCAGCAGTCTACTAGCGGGAGACGGCGAGACCCAGTACTTC	CASSLLAGDGETQYF